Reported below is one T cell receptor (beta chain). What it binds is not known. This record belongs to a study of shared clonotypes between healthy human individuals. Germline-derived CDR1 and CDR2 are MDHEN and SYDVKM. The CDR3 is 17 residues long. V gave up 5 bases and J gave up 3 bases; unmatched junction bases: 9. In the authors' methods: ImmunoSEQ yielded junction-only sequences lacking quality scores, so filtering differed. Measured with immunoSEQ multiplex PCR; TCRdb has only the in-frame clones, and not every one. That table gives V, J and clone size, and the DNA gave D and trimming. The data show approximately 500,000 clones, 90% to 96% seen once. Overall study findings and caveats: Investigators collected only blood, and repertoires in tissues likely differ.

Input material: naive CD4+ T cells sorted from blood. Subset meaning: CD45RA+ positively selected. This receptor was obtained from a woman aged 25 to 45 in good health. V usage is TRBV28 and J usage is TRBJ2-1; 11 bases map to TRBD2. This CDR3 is CASSPNPGTSGYNEQFF. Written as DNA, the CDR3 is TGTGCCAGCAGTCCCAACCCCGGGACTAGCGGCTACAATGAGCAGTTCTTC.